This record looks at one TCR beta chain sequence and its context. Under the authors' procedure: Amplification with reference gene primers provided the estimates of nucleated cell counts. TCRdb keeps only in-frame clones here, not all; method: immunoSEQ multiplex PCR. The V and J calls and clone size were taken over from that table, and D and trimming were inferred from the DNA. In the table there are about 190,000 clones, about 88% of which are singletons. The data belong to a study of blood T cell repertoires in COVID-19. Across the whole study: Samples representing acute and convalescent COVID-19 were sourced from the United States, Italy and Spain. T cells, B-cell-depleted T cells, or PBMCs supplied cDNA or gDNA.

The CDR3 covers 17 residues. Per the germline V gene, CDR1 is SEHNR and CDR2 is FQNEAQ (reference sequence). V lost 1 base to trimming and J lost 3 bases, with 16 bases between them. The chain uses TRBV7-9 and TRBJ1-5; the D gene is possibly TRBD1 (6 bases). The receptor was isolated from a woman in her twenties or thirties with active or convalescent COVID-19. Sequenced input: peripheral blood. CDR3 sequence reads: CASSLVGIRDTNQPQHF. CDR3 DNA: TGTGCCAGCAGCTTAGTCGGTATCCGGGACACCAATCAGCCCCAGCATTTT.